This T cell receptor (beta chain) was retrieved from a study of neurological immune-mediated disorders. This CDR3 has 13 residues. Germline CDR1 and CDR2: SQVTM and ANQGSEA. Between the trimmed V and J ends, which lost 4 bases and 7 bases, there was a span of 16 bases. Each CDR3 protein gets one entry after TCRdb re-called the 5' RACE reads with MiXCR. The sample lists approximately 25,000 distinct CDR3 sequences, around 21% seen once, with 16% in the top ten. In Maryland, USA, blood bank volunteers were the healthy controls. This clonotype was seen ten or more times. Its cognate antigen is unknown. Overall study results and limits: None of the CDR3 amino acid sequences of expanded clones recurred across subjects, suggesting private repertoires in all groups.

The rearrangement links TRBV29-1 to TRBJ1-2; no clear D. The TCR comes from a woman aged 55-69 years in good health. The sequencing sample was made of PBMCs. The DNA for the CDR3 is TGCAGCGTTGTTCGAGGGAGCGGTAGTGGCTACACCTTC. Translating gives CSVVRGSGSGYTF. Together with reference TRBV29-1 and TRBJ1-2, the CDR3 gives the full variable domain: SAVISQKPSRDICQRGTSLTIQCQVDSQVTMMFWYRQQPGQSLTLIATANQGSEATYESGFVIDKFPISRPNLTFSTLTVSNMSPEDSSIYLCSVVRGSGSGYTFGSGTRLTVV.